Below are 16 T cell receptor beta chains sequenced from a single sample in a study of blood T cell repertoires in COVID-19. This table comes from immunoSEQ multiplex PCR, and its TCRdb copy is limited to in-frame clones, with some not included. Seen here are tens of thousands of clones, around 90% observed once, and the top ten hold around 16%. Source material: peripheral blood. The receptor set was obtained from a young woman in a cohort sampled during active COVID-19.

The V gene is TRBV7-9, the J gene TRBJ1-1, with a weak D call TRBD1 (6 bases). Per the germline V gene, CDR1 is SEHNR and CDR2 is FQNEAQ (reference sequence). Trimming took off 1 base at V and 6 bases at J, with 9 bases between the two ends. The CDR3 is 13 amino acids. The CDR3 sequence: CASSLVHRAEAFF. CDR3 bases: TGTGCCAGCAGCTTAGTCCACAGGGCTGAAGCTTTCTTT.

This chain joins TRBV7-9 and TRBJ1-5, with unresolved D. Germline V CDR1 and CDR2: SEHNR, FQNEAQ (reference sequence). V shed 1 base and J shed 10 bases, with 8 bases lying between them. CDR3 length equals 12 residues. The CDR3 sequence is CASSLDSRPQHF. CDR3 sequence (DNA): TGTGCCAGCAGCTTAGACAGCCGCCCCCAGCATTTT. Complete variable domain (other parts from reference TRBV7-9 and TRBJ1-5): DTGVSQNPRHKITKRGQNVTFRCDPISEHNRLYWYRQTLGQGPEFLTYFQNEAQLEKSRLLSDRFSAERPKGSFSTLEIQRTEQGDSAMYLCASSLDSRPQHFGDGTRLSIL.

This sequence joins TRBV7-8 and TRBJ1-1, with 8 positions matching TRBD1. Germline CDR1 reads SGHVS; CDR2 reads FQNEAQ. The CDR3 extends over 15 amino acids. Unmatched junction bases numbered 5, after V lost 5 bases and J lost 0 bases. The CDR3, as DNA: TGTGCCAGCAGCAGACAGGGGAAGATGAACACTGAAGCTTTCTTT. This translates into CASSRQGKMNTEAFF. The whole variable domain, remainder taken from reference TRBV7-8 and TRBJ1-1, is GAGVSQSPRYKVAKRGQDVALRCDPISGHVSLFWYQQALGQGPEFLTYFQNEAQLDKSGLPSDRFFAERPEGSVSTLKIQRTQQEDSAVYLCASSRQGKMNTEAFFGQGTRLTVV.

CDR3 residues: CASRGGWYNEQFF. DNA of the CDR3: TGCGCCAGCAGGGGCGGGTGGTACAATGAGCAGTTCTTC. The chain links TRBV10-2 to TRBJ2-1, with a weak D call TRBD2 (5 bases). CDR1 and CDR2 (germline): WSHSY, SAAADI. Trimming removed 6 bases at V and 4 bases at J, with 10 bases between. The CDR3 sequence is 13 residues long.

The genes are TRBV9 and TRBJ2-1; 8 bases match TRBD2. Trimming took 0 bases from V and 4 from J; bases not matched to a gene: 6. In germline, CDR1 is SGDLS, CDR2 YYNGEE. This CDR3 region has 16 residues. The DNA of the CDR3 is TGTGCCAGCAGCGTAGTTGAGCGGGAGCCGTACAATGAGCAGTTCTTC. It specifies CASSVVEREPYNEQFF.

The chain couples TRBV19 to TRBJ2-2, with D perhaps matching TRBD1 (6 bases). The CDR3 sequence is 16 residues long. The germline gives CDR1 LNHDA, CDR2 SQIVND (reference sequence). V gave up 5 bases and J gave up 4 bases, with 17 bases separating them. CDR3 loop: CASSVPSGVGTGELFF. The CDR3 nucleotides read TGTGCCAGTAGTGTACCATCAGGGGTTGGCACCGGGGAGCTGTTTTTT.

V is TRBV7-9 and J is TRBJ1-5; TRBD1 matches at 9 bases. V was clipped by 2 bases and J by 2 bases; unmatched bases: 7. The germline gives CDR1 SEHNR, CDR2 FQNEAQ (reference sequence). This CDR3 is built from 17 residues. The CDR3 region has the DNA TGTGCCAGCAGCTTAAATCAACAGGGGGCCGGCAATCAGCCCCAGCATTTT. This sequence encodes CASSLNQQGAGNQPQHF.

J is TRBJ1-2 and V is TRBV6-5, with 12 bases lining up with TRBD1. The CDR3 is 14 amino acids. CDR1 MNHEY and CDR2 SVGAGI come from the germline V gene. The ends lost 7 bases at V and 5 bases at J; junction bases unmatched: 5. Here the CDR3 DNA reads TGTGCCAGCACCCCGGGACAGGGGGCGTATGGCTACACCTTC. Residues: CASTPGQGAYGYTF.

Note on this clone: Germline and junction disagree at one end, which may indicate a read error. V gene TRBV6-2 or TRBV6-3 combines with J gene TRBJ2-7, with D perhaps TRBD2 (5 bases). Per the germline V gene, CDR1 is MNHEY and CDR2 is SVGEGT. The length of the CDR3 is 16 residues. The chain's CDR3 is CASSPTPDSLAGLRHF. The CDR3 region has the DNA TGTGCCAGCAGCCCCACCCCGGACTCCCTGGCCGGTTTGAGGCACTTC.

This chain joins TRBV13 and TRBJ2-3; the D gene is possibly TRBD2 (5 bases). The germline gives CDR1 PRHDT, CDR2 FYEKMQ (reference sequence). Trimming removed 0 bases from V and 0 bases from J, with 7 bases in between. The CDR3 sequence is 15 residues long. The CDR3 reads CASSLGGVSTDTQYF. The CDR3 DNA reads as TGTGCCAGCAGCTTAGGCGGGGTAAGCACAGATACGCAGTATTTT. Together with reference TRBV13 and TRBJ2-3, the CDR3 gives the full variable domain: AAGVIQSPRHLIKEKRETATLKCYPIPRHDTVYWYQQGPGQDPQFLISFYEKMQSDKGSIPDRFSAQQFSDYHSELNMSSLELGDSALYFCASSLGGVSTDTQYFGPGTRLTVL.

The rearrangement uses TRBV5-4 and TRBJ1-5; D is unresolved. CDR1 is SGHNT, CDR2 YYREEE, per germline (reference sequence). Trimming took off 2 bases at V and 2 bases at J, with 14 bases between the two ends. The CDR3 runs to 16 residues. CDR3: CASSFRSPTGNQPQHF. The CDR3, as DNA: TGTGCCAGCAGCTTCAGGTCTCCCACTGGCAATCAGCCCCAGCATTTT. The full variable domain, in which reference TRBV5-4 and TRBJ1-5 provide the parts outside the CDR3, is ETGVTQSPTHLIKTRGQQVTLRCSSQSGHNTVSWYQQALGQGPQFIFQYYREEENGRGNFPPRFSGLQFPNYSSELNVNALELDDSALYLCASSFRSPTGNQPQHFGDGTRLSIL.

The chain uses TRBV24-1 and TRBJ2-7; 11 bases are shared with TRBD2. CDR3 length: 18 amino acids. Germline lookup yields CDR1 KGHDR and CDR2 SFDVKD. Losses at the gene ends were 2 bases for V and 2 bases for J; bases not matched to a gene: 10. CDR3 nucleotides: TGTGCCACCAGTGATTCCCCTAACAGACTAGCGGGACCCTACGAGCAGTACTTC. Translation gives CATSDSPNRLAGPYEQYF.

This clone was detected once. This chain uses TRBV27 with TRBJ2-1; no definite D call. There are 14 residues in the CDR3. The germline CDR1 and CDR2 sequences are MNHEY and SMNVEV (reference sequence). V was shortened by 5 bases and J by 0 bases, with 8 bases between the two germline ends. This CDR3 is CASSPYSSYNEQFF. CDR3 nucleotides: TGTGCCAGCAGTCCATACAGCTCCTACAATGAGCAGTTCTTC.

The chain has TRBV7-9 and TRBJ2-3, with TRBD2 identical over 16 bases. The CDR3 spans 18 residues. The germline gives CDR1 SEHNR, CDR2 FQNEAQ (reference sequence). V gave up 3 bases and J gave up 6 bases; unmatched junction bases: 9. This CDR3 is CASSFEGLGLAGGDTQYF. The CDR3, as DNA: TGTGCCAGCAGCTTTGAAGGTTTGGGACTAGCGGGAGGGGATACGCAGTATTTT.

In DNA, the CDR3 is TGTGCCAGTAGTCCTCGACCGGGACTAGCGGGAGTGGATGAGCAGTTCTTC. Translation: CASSPRPGLAGVDEQFF. The chain combines TRBV19 with TRBJ2-1; 14 bases are a match to TRBD2. This CDR3 comprises 17 residues. From germline, CDR1 is LNHDA and CDR2 SQIVND (reference sequence). The J segment lost 8 bases and the V segment lost 5 bases, leaving 11 bases of the junction unmatched.

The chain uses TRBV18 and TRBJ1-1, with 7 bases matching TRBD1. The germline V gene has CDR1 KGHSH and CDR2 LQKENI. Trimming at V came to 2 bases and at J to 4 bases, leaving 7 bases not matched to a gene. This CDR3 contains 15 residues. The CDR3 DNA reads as TGTGCCAGCTCACCATCCGGGCAGGGGGTCACTGAAGCTTTCTTT. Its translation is CASSPSGQGVTEAFF.